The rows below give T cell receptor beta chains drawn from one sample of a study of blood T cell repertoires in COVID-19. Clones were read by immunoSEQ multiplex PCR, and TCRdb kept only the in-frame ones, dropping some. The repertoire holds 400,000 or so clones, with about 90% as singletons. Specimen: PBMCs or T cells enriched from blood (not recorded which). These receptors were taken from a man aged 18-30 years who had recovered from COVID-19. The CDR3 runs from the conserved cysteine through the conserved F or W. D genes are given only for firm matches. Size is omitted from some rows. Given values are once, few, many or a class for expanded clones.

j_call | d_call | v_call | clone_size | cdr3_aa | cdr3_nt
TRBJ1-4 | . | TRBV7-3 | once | CASSPRVQEGRSEKLFF | TGTGCCAGCAGCCCTCGCGTTCAGGAGGGCAGGAGTGAAAAACTGTTTTTT
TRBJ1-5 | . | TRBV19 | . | CASRLSGMSNQPQHF | TGTGCCAGTAGGTTATCCGGGATGAGCAATCAGCCCCAGCATTTT
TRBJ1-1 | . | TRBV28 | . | CASSLAGIMNTEAFF | TGTGCCAGCAGTTTGGCAGGGATTATGAACACTGAAGCTTTCTTT
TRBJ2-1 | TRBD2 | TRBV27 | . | CASTRGLAGQGEQFF | TGTGCCAGCACCCGAGGACTAGCGGGGCAGGGTGAGCAGTTCTTC
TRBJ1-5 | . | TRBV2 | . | CASTTGQFAQPQHF | TGTGCCAGCACCACTGGACAGTTTGCTCAGCCCCAGCATTTT
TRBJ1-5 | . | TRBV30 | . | CAWTPGIGNQPQHF | TGTGCCTGGACTCCAGGGATTGGCAATCAGCCCCAGCATTTT
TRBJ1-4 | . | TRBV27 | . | CASSSRTTNEKLFF | TGTGCCAGCAGTTCCAGGACAACTAATGAAAAACTGTTTTTT
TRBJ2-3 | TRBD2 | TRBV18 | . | CASSPTTSGGTDTQYF | TGTGCCAGCTCACCAACAACTAGCGGGGGGACAGATACGCAGTATTTT
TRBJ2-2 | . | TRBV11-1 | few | CASGRGRETGELFF | TGTGCCAGCGGCCGCGGCAGGGAAACCGGGGAGCTGTTTTTT
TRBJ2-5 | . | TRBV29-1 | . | CSGLSETQYF | TGCAGCGGACTTAGTGAGACCCAGTACTTC
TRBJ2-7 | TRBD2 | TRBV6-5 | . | CASLAGARHEQYF | TGTGCCAGCCTAGCGGGAGCGAGACACGAGCAGTACTTC
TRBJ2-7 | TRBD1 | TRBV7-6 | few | CASSLDRTYEQYF | TGTGCCAGCAGCTTGGACAGGACCTACGAGCAGTACTTC
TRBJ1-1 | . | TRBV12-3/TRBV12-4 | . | CASSLSLSTEAFF | TGTGCCAGCAGTTTAAGTCTCAGTACTGAAGCTTTCTTT
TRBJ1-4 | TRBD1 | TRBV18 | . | CASSPGGQAGEKLFF | TGTGCCAGCTCACCGGGTGGACAGGCCGGTGAAAAACTGTTTTTT
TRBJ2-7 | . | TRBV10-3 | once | CAISESTLGYEQYF | TGTGCCATCAGTGAGTCGACTTTGGGTTACGAGCAGTACTTC
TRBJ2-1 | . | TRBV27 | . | CASSSGANEQFF | TGTGCCAGCAGTTCCGGTGCGAATGAGCAGTTCTTC
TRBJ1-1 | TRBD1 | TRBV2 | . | CASSRDRSTEAFF | TGTGCCAGCAGTAGGGACAGATCCACTGAAGCTTTCTTT
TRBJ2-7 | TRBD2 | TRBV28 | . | CASWGSGPYEQYF | TGTGCCAGCTGGGGTAGCGGGCCCTACGAGCAGTACTTC
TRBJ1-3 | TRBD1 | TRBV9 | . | CASSPDRVGNTIYF | TGTGCCAGCAGCCCAGACAGGGTTGGAAACACCATATATTTT
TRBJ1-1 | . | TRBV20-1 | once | CRGAMNTEAFF | TGCAGGGGGGCGATGAACACTGAAGCTTTCTTT
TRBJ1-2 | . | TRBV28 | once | CASSLRLNYGYTF | TGTGCCAGCAGTTTAAGACTGAACTATGGCTACACCTTC
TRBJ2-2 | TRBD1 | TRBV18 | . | CASSWTGDTGELFF | TGTGCCAGCTCATGGACAGGAGACACCGGGGAGCTGTTTTTT
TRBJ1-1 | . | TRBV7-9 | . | CASSSRQDTEAFF | TGTGCCAGCAGCTCCCGACAGGACACTGAAGCTTTCTTT
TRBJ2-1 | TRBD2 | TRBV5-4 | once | CASSWPSGRASNEQFF | TGTGCCAGCAGCTGGCCGAGCGGGAGGGCATCAAATGAGCAGTTCTTC
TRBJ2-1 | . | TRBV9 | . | CASSVLGGGSYNEQFF | TGTGCCAGCAGCGTCCTCGGTGGGGGGTCCTACAATGAGCAGTTCTTC
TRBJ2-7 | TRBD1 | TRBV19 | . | CASQDRNSYEQYF | TGTGCCAGCCAGGACAGGAATTCCTACGAGCAGTACTTC
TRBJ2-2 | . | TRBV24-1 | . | CATSDPGSPGELFF | TGTGCCACCAGTGATCCAGGGTCCCCCGGGGAGCTGTTTTTT
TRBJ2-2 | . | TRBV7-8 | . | CASSLSTGELFF | TGTGCCAGCAGCTTGAGCACCGGGGAGCTGTTTTTT
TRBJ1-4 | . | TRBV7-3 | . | CASSLNGRQNEKLFF | TGTGCCAGCAGCTTAAATGGCAGGCAAAATGAAAAACTGTTTTTT
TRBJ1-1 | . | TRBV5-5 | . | CASSLRDEAFF | TGTGCCAGCAGCTTACGGGATGAAGCTTTCTTT
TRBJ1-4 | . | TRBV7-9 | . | CASSRQSNNEKLFF | TGTGCCAGCAGCCGACAGTCAAATAATGAAAAACTGTTTTTT
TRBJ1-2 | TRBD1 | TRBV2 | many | CASRGRGDRVDGYTF | TGTGCCAGCAGGGGCAGAGGGGACAGGGTGGATGGCTACACCTTC
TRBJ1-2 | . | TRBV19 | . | CASQEAPLGYTF | TGTGCCAGCCAAGAGGCACCTCTCGGCTACACCTTC
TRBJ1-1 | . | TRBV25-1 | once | CASSDQDLRGTEAFF | TGTGCCAGCAGTGATCAGGACCTAAGGGGCACTGAAGCTTTCTTT
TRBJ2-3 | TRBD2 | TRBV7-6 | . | CASSSERGTDTQYF | TGTGCCAGCAGCTCGGAGCGGGGTACAGATACGCAGTATTTT
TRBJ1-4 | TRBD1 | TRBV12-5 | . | CASGLSSPDRGREKLFF | TGTGCTAGTGGTTTGTCCTCCCCTGACAGGGGGCGCGAAAAACTGTTTTTT
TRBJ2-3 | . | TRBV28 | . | CASRIGRRSTDTQYF | TGTGCCAGCAGGATTGGTCGGAGAAGCACAGATACGCAGTATTTT
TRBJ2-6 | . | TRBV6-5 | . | CASSFRGAKGANVLTF | TGTGCCAGCAGTTTTCGGGGGGCGAAAGGGGCCAACGTCCTGACTTTC
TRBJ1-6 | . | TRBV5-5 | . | CASSLAGVRNSPLHF | TGTGCCAGCAGCTTGGCCGGGGTAAGGAATTCACCCCTCCACTTT
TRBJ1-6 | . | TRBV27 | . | CASKWQGNSPLHF | TGTGCCAGCAAGTGGCAGGGAAATTCACCCCTCCACTTT
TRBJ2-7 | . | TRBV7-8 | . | CASSERTESYEQYF | TGTGCCAGCAGCGAAAGGACAGAATCCTACGAGCAGTACTTC
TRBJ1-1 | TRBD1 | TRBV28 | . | CASSWDWDRVMNTEAFF | TGTGCCAGCAGTTGGGATTGGGACAGGGTCATGAACACTGAAGCTTTCTTT
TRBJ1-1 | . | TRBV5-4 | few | CASSLTGNTEAFF | TGTGCCAGCAGCTTGACGGGGAACACTGAAGCTTTCTTT
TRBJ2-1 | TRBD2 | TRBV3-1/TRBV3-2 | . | CASSRGLAREQFF | TGTGCCAGCAGCCGGGGACTAGCTCGCGAGCAGTTCTTC
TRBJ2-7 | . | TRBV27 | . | CASKSSSQVSSYEQYF | TGTGCCAGCAAATCATCATCACAGGTAAGCTCCTACGAGCAGTACTTC
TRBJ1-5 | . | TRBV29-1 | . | CSVRGGNNQPQHF | TGCAGCGTTCGTGGGGGGAACAATCAGCCCCAGCATTTT
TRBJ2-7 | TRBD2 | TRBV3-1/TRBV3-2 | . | CASSLSGGEQYF | TGTGCCAGCAGCCTGTCGGGGGGGGAGCAGTACTTC
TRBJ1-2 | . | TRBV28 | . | CASSPPVTGIYTF | TGTGCCAGCAGCCCTCCCGTGACAGGTATCTACACCTTC
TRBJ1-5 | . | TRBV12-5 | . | CASGYKTGLNNQPQHF | TGTGCTAGTGGCTATAAGACCGGACTGAACAATCAGCCCCAGCATTTT
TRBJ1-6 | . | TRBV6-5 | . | CASARWPYNSPLHF | TGTGCCAGCGCCAGATGGCCGTATAATTCACCCCTCCACTTT